This TCR beta chain appears in the sequencing data of a study of blood T cells in healthy people across ages. Regarding the study as a whole: Donors of long life had a larger count of naive CD4+ cells and greater diversity than aged donors.

About 9.9 milliliters of peripheral blood were drawn from each donor. CDR1 and CDR2 (germline): SGHTS, YDEGEE. Deletions cut 1 base from V and 9 bases from J, with 10 bases between. The CDR3 has 12 amino acids. A note on this clonotype: As yet, its antigen is unknown.

A second PCR, run for about 7 to 11 cycles, used a sample-barcoded 5' primer plus a J-beta primer mix. Each CDR3 protein is one row after TCRdb ran MiXCR on the 5' RACE reads. The data hold 760,000 or so distinct CDR3 sequences, with 20% to 30% observed a single time. The data also belong to a second study, concerning T cells of mothers and their children. As that study records: Every microgram of extracted RNA entered cDNA synthesis, around 1.4 ug per 15 ul. An overlap that was slightly higher, though non-significant, was seen in related mother-child pairs versus unrelated pairs.

The clonotype was recovered from a boy younger than 18 in good health. The chain links TRBV5-8 to TRBJ1-2; D gene uncertain. Input material: blood. In DNA form, the CDR3 reads TGTGCCAGCAGCTTGCGAAGACTAAGCTACACCTTC. This encodes CASSLRRLSYTF.